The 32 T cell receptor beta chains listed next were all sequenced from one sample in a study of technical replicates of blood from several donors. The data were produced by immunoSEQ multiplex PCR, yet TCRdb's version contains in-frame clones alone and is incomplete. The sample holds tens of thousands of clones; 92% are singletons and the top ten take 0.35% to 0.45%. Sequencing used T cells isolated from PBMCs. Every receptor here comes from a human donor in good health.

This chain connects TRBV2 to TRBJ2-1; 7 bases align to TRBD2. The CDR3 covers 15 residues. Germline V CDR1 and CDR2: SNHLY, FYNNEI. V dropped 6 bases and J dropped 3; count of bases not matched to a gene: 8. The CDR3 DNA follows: TGTGCCAGCAGGCAAAGGGACTATTACTACAATGAGCAGTTCTTC. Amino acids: CASRQRDYYYNEQFF.

Written as DNA, the CDR3 is TGCGCCAGCGGCGGGACTAGCGGGAGGGCCTCGGGTAACGAGCAGTACTTC. Translation gives CASGGTSGRASGNEQYF. This chain uses TRBV4-1 with TRBJ2-7, with 16 bases matching TRBD2. Germline lookup yields CDR1 MGHRA and CDR2 YSYEKL. Trimming at V came to 8 bases and at J to 5 bases, leaving 12 bases not matched to a gene. The CDR3 is made up of 17 amino acids.

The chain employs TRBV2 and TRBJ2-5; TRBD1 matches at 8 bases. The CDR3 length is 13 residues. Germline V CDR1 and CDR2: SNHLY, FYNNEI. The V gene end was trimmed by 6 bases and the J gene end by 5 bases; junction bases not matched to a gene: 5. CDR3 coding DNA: TGTGCCAGCAGAAGGACAGGGAGGGAGACCCAGTACTTC. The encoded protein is CASRRTGRETQYF.

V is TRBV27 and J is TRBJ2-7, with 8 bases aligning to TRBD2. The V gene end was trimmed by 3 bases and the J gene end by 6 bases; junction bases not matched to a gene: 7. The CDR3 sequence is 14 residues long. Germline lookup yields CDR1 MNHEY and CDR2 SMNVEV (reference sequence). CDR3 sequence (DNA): TGTGCCAGCAGTTTTACGGGACTAGTTATCGAGCAGTACTTC. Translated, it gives CASSFTGLVIEQYF.

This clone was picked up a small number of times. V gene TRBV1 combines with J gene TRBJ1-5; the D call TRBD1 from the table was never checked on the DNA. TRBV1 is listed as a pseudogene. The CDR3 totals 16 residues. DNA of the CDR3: TGCACCAGCAGCCAAGACCGGACAGGGGCCTACCAGCCCCAGCATTTT. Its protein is CTSSQDRTGAYQPQHF.

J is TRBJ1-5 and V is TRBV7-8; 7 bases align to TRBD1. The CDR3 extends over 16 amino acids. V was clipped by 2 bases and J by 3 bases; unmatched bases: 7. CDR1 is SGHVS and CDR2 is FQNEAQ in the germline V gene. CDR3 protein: CASSLFTGDLNQPQHF. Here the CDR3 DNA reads TGTGCCAGCAGCTTATTTACAGGGGACCTCAATCAGCCCCAGCATTTT.

CDR3 residues: CASSQTRRLNIQYF. In nucleotides, the CDR3 is TGTGCCAGCAGCCAGACCCGGAGATTAAACATTCAGTACTTC. V and J are TRBV6-5 and TRBJ2-4; D is unresolved. In germline, CDR1 is MNHEY, CDR2 SVGAGI. V was shortened by 6 bases and J by 6 bases, with 15 bases between the two germline ends. The CDR3 is made up of 14 amino acids.

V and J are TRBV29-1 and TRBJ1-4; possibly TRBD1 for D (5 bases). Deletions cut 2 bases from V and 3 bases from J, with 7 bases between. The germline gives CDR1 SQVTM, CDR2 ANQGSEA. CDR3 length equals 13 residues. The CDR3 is CSVEKGANEKLFF. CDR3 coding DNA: TGCAGCGTTGAAAAAGGGGCTAATGAAAAACTGTTTTTT.

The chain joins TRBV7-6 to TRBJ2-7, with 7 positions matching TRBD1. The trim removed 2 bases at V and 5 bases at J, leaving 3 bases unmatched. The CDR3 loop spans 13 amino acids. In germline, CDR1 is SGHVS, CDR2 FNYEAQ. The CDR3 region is CASSLRQGDEQYF. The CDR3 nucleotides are TGTGCCAGCAGCTTAAGGCAGGGGGACGAGCAGTACTTC.

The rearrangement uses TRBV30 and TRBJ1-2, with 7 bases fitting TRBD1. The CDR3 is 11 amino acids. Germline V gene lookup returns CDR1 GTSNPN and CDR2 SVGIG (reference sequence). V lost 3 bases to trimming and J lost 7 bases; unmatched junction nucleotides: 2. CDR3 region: CAWRDRVGYTF. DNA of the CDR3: TGTGCCTGGAGAGACAGGGTTGGCTACACCTTC.

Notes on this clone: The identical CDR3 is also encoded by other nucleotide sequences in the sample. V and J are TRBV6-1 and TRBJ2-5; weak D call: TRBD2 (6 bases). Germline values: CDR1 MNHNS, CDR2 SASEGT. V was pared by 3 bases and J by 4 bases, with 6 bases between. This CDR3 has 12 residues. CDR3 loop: CASSETRETQYF. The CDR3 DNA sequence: TGTGCCAGCAGTGAGACTAGAGAGACCCAGTACTTC.

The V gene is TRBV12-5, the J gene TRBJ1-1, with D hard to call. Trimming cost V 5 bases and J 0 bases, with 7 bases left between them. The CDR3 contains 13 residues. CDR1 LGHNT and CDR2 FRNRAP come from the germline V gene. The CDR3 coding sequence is TGTGCTAGTGGTCGAGGGATGAACACTGAAGCTTTCTTT. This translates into CASGRGMNTEAFF.

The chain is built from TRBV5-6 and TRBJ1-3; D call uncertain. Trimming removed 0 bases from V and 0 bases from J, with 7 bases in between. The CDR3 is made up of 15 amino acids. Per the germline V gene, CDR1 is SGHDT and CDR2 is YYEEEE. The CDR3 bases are TGTGCCAGCAGCTTGGTGAGGGACTCTGGAAACACCATATATTTT. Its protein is CASSLVRDSGNTIYF.

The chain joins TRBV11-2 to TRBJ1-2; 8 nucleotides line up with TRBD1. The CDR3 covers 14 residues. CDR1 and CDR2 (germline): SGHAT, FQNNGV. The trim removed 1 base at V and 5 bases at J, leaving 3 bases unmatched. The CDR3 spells CASSLGTGGYGYTF. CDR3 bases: TGTGCCAGCAGCTTAGGTACAGGGGGGTATGGCTACACCTTC.

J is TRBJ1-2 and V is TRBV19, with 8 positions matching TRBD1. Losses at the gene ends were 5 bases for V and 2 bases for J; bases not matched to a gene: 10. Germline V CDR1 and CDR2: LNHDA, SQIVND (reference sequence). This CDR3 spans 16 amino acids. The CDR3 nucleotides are TGTGCCAGTAGTTTCGTTCCAGGGGGCGCGAACTATGGCTACACCTTC. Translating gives CASSFVPGGANYGYTF.

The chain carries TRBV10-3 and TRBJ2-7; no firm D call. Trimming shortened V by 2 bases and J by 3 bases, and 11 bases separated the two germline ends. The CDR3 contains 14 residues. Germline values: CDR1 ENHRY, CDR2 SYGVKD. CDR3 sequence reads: CAISEIGGDYEQYF. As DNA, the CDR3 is TGTGCCATCAGTGAGATCGGCGGAGACTACGAGCAGTACTTC.

CDR3 loop: CASTSPRHTEQYF. As DNA, the CDR3 is TGTGCCAGCACCTCCCCGAGGCATACGGAGCAGTACTTC. The chain uses TRBV5-6 and TRBJ2-7; D call uncertain. From germline, CDR1 is SGHDT and CDR2 YYEEEE. V lost 6 bases, J lost 7 bases, and 17 bases lay in between. The CDR3 is 13 residues long.

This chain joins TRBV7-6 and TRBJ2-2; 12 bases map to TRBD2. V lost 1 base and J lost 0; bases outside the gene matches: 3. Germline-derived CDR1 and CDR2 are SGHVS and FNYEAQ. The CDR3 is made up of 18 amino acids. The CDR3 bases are TGTGCCAGCAGCTTAGGGACTAGCGGGATTTCGAACACCGGGGAGCTGTTTTTT. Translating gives CASSLGTSGISNTGELFF.

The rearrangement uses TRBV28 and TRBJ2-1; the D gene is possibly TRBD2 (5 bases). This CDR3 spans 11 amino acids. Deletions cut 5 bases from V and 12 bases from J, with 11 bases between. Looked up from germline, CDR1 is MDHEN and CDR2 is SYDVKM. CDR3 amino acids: CASSERERQFF. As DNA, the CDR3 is TGTGCCAGCAGTGAAAGGGAGCGGCAGTTCTTC. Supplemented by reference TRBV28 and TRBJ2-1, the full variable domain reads DVKVTQSSRYLVKRTGEKVFLECVQDMDHENMFWYRQDPGLGLRLIYFSYDVKMKEKGDIPEGYSVSREKKERFSLILESASTNQTSMYLCASSERERQFFGPGTRLTVL.

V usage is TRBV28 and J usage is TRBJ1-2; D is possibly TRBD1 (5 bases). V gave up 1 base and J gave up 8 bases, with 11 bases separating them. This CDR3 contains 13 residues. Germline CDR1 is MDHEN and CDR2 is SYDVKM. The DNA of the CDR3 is TGTGCCAGCAGTTTATATGGGACTGAGGGCTACACCTTC. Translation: CASSLYGTEGYTF.

The CDR3 is CASSSPVSYEQYF. In DNA form, the CDR3 reads TGTGCCAGCAGCTCACCGGTGTCCTACGAGCAGTACTTC. The chain links TRBV5-6 to TRBJ2-7; D is unclear. This CDR3 is built from 13 residues. Trimming stripped 3 bases from V and 1 base from J, with 8 bases between. In germline, CDR1 is SGHDT, CDR2 YYEEEE.

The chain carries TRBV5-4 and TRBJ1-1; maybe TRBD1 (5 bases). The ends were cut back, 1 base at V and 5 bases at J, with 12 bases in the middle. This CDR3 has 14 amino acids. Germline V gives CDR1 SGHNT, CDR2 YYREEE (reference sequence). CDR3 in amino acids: CASSLFGGGTEAFF. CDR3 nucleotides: TGTGCCAGCAGCTTGTTCGGGGGTGGGACTGAAGCTTTCTTT.

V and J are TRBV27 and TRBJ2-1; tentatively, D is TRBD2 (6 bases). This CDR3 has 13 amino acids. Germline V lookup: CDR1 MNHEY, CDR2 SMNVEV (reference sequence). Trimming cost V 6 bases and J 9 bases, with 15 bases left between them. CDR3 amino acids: CASSPYPGSEQFF. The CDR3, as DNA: TGTGCCAGCAGCCCTTACCCCGGGAGTGAGCAGTTCTTC.

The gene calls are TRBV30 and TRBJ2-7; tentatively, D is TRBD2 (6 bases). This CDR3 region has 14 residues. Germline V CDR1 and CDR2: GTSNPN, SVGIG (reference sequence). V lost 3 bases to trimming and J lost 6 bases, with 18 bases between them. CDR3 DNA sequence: TGTGCCTGGAGCCGCGGCGGGATGTCGGTCGAGCAGTACTTC. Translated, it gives CAWSRGGMSVEQYF.

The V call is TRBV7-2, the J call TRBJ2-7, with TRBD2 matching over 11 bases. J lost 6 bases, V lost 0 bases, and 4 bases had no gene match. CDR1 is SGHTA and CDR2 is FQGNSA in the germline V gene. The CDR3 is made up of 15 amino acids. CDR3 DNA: TGTGCCAGCAGCTTAGCGCTAGCGGGAGGTAGCGAGCAGTACTTC. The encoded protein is CASSLALAGGSEQYF.

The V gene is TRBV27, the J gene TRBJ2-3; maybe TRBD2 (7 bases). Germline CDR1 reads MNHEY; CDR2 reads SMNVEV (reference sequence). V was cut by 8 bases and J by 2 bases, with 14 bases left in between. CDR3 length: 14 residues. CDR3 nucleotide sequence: TGTGCCAGCGGAGACGGGGGGCTCACAGATACGCAGTATTTT. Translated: CASGDGGLTDTQYF.

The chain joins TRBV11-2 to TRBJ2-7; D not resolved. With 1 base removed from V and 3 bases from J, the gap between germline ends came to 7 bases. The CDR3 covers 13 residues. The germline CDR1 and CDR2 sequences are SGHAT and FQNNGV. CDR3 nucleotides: TGTGCCAGCAGCTTAGGAGATGTCTACGAGCAGTACTTC. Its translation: CASSLGDVYEQYF. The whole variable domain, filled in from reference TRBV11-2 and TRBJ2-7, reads EAGVAQSPRYKIIEKRQSVAFWCNPISGHATLYWYQQILGQGPKLLIQFQNNGVVDDSQLPKDRFSAERLKGVDSTLKIQPAKLEDSAVYLCASSLGDVYEQYFGPGTRLTVT.

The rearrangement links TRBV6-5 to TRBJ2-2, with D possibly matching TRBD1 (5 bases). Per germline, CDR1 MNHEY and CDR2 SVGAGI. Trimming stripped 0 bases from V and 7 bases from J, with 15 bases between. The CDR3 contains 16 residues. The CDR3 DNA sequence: TGTGCCAGCAGTTACTCTAGCTCAGGGATAATCGGGGAGCTGTTTTTT. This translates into CASSYSSSGIIGELFF.

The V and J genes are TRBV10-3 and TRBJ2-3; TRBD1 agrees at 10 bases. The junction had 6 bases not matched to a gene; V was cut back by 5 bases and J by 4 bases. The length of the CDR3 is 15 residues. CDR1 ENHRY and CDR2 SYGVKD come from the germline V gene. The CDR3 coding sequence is TGTGCCATCAGTCCGGGACAGGGGATCTCAGATACGCAGTATTTT. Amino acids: CAISPGQGISDTQYF.

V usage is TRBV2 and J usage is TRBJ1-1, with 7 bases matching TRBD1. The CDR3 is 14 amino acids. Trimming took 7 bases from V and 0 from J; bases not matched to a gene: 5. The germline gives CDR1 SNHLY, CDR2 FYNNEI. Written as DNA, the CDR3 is TGTGCCAGCACACAGGGGAGCATGAACACTGAAGCTTTCTTT. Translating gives CASTQGSMNTEAFF.

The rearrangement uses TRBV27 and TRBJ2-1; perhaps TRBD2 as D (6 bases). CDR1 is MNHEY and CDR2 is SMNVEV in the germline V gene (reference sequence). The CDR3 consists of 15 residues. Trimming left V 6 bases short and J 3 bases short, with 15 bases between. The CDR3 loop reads CASRLTGEGYNEQFF. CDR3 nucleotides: TGTGCCAGCAGGTTAACGGGGGAAGGCTACAATGAGCAGTTCTTC.

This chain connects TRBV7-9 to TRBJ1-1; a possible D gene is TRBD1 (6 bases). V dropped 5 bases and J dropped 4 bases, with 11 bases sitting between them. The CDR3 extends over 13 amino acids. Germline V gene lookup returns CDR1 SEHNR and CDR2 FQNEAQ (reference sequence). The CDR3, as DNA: TGTGCCAGCAGCAAGACAGGATCCACTGAAGCTTTCTTT. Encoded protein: CASSKTGSTEAFF.